Below, 19 T cell receptor beta chains from the same sample are listed, as sequenced in a study of Ad26.COV2.S vaccination and SARS-CoV-2 variants. The assay was immunoSEQ multiplex PCR, and TCRdb's table has in-frame clones only and misses some. Of 440,000 or so clones listed, approximately 90% were seen once; the top ten hold 1.7%. The treatment was: some 19 received Ad26.COV2.S at low or high dose, single or two shots; several received placebo; per-sample allocation not given. Sample collection was performed on day 63 after the first vaccine or placebo injection. The source material was peripheral blood, sampled in a trial of Ad26.COV2.S vaccine versus placebo. The receptors stem from a person between 18 and 65 years old who received the Ad26.COV2.S COVID-19 vaccine or a placebo.

A single count supports this clone. V usage is TRBV10-3 and J usage is TRBJ1-5, with D maybe TRBD1 (6 bases). Germline-derived CDR1 and CDR2 are ENHRY and SYGVKD. This CDR3 spans 13 amino acids. Trimming shortened V by 2 bases and J by 5 bases, and 7 bases separated the two germline ends. CDR3 loop: CAISEKGDQPQHF. The DNA for the CDR3 is TGTGCCATCAGTGAGAAGGGGGATCAGCCCCAGCATTTT.

This clone was detected only a few times. The rearrangement links TRBV6-1 to TRBJ2-1, with D unclear. Germline values: CDR1 MNHNS, CDR2 SASEGT. This CDR3 comprises 13 residues. Trimming cost V 2 bases and J 6 bases, with 8 bases left between them. CDR3 in amino acids: CASSENEINEQFF. CDR3 nucleotides: TGTGCCAGCAGTGAAAATGAGATCAATGAGCAGTTCTTC.

The chain combines TRBV2 with TRBJ2-3, with D unresolved. Germline-derived CDR1 and CDR2 are SNHLY and FYNNEI. The ends were cut back, 5 bases at V and 2 bases at J, with 11 bases in the middle. There are 14 residues in the CDR3. DNA of the CDR3: TGTGCCAGCAGTAAACTGTTACACACAGATACGCAGTATTTT. It translates to CASSKLLHTDTQYF.

The gene calls are TRBV28 and TRBJ2-1, with 7 bases aligning to TRBD2. The ends lost 2 bases at V and 7 bases at J; junction bases unmatched: 5. The CDR3 is 14 amino acids. The germline V gene has CDR1 MDHEN and CDR2 SYDVKM. CDR3 sequence (DNA): TGTGCCAGCAGTTTAAGGTCTAGCGGTAATGAGCAGTTCTTC. Translated: CASSLRSSGNEQFF.

This chain joins TRBV4-1 and TRBJ2-3; D might be TRBD1 (6 bases). Deletions cut 3 bases from V and 8 bases from J, with 21 bases between. Germline CDR1 reads MGHRA; CDR2 reads YSYEKL. The CDR3 is made up of 16 amino acids. The CDR3 sequence is CASSQDRPTGWATQYF. The CDR3 coding sequence is TGCGCCAGCAGCCAGGATCGACCTACAGGGTGGGCTACGCAGTATTTT.

The chain uses TRBV7-3 and TRBJ1-2; perhaps TRBD1 as D (5 bases). V lost 5 bases and J lost 7, with 23 bases in between. CDR3 size: 16 residues. Germline CDR1 is SGHTA and CDR2 is FQGTGA. The CDR3 here is CASSPVIGRTGGGYTF. The CDR3 region has the DNA TGTGCCAGCAGCCCGGTGATTGGACGGACCGGGGGTGGCTACACCTTC.

This rearrangement joins TRBV11-2 to TRBJ1-1; no definite D call. Per germline, CDR1 SGHAT and CDR2 FQNNGV. With 3 bases removed from V and 5 bases from J, the gap between germline ends came to 7 bases. The CDR3 contains 12 residues. The chain's CDR3 is CASSFPGTEAFF. In DNA, the CDR3 is TGTGCCAGCAGCTTTCCCGGGACTGAAGCTTTCTTT.

The chain carries TRBV30 and TRBJ1-6; TRBD1 is a possible D gene (6 bases). V lost 4 bases and J lost 0, with 10 bases in between. This CDR3 region has 15 residues. Germline lookup yields CDR1 GTSNPN and CDR2 SVGIG (reference sequence). The CDR3 DNA sequence: TGTGCCTGGAAGGGGACATTCTCCTATAATTCACCCCTCCACTTT. Protein sequence: CAWKGTFSYNSPLHF.

The chain couples TRBV10-2 to TRBJ1-6; 7 positions match TRBD1. Germline V lookup: CDR1 WSHSY, CDR2 SAAADI. This CDR3 is built from 13 residues. V was pared by 10 bases and J by 7 bases, with 7 bases of the junction left unmatched. The CDR3 DNA is TGCGCCACCGACGACAGGGCCAATTCACCCCTCCACTTT. It specifies CATDDRANSPLHF.

The J gene is TRBJ1-2, the V gene TRBV25-1, with D maybe TRBD1 (6 bases). Germline V gene sequence: CDR1 MGHDK, CDR2 SYGVNS. CDR3 length: 13 amino acids. Trimming pared 6 bases from V and 4 bases from J, leaving 12 bases between. CDR3 sequence (DNA): TGTGCCAGCAGCATCAGGGGTGGCTATGGCTACACCTTC. Protein product: CASSIRGGYGYTF.

This clone was counted once. This chain uses TRBV19 with TRBJ1-2, with 9 bases that match TRBD1. Germline CDR1 reads LNHDA; CDR2 reads SQIVND (reference sequence). The V segment lost 5 bases and the J segment 6 bases; nucleotides outside the gene matches: 7. The CDR3 extends over 14 amino acids. DNA of the CDR3: TGTGCCAGTAGTGGGACAGGGAGGAGAGATGGCTACACCTTC. Its translation is CASSGTGRRDGYTF.

This clone occurred once. J is TRBJ2-1 and V is TRBV19; 12 positions agree with TRBD2. Germline V gene sequence: CDR1 LNHDA, CDR2 SQIVND (reference sequence). The CDR3 length is 17 residues. V gave up 2 bases and J gave up 0 bases; unmatched junction bases: 2. The CDR3 spells CASSITSGGSSYNEQFF. Here the CDR3 DNA reads TGTGCCAGTAGTATAACTAGCGGGGGGAGCTCCTACAATGAGCAGTTCTTC.

J is TRBJ1-1 and V is TRBV19; 7 nucleotides align to TRBD1. The germline gives CDR1 LNHDA, CDR2 SQIVND (reference sequence). The CDR3 covers 13 residues. The ends lost 3 bases at V and 7 bases at J; junction bases unmatched: 5. Here the CDR3 reads CASSITGAIEAFF. The CDR3 region has the DNA TGTGCCAGTAGTATTACAGGGGCCATTGAAGCTTTCTTT. Together with reference TRBV19 and TRBJ1-1, the CDR3 gives the full variable domain: DGGITQSPKYLFRKEGQNVTLSCEQNLNHDAMYWYRQDPGQGLRLIYYSQIVNDFQKGDIAEGYSVSREKKESFPLTVTSAQKNPTAFYLCASSITGAIEAFFGQGTRLTVV.

The V gene is TRBV9, the J gene TRBJ2-7, with 8 bases matching TRBD2. V was clipped by 2 bases and J by 1 base; unmatched bases: 8. CDR3 length equals 16 residues. Germline V gene lookup returns CDR1 SGDLS and CDR2 YYNGEE. The chain's CDR3 is CASSVRSGSLSYEQYF. The CDR3 region has the DNA TGTGCCAGCAGCGTCCGAAGCGGGAGTCTATCCTACGAGCAGTACTTC. The whole variable domain, remainder taken from reference TRBV9 and TRBJ2-7, is DSGVTQTPKHLITATGQRVTLRCSPRSGDLSVYWYQQSLDQGLQFLIQYYNGEERAKGNILERFSAQQFPDLHSELNLSSLELGDSALYFCASSVRSGSLSYEQYFGPGTRLTVT.

The chain is built from TRBV6-5 and TRBJ1-4, with 9 bases lining up with TRBD1. Germline V gene sequence: CDR1 MNHEY, CDR2 SVGAGI. Trimming removed 4 bases from V and 7 bases from J; junction bases left unmatched: 4. This CDR3 spans 14 amino acids. CDR3 amino acids: CASSLKTGGEKLFF. The CDR3 coding sequence is TGTGCCAGCAGTTTGAAGACAGGGGGTGAAAAACTGTTTTTT.

The chain has TRBV18 and TRBJ2-3, with D uncertain. V dropped 3 bases and J dropped 0 bases, with 10 bases sitting between them. The CDR3 sequence is 15 residues long. Germline V gives CDR1 KGHSH, CDR2 LQKENI. The DNA of the CDR3 is TGTGCCAGCTCACCGGACGTCGTTAGCACAGATACGCAGTATTTT. It codes for CASSPDVVSTDTQYF.

The rearrangement joins TRBV6-5 to TRBJ1-1; D call uncertain. Trimming shortened V by 2 bases and J by 7 bases, and 5 bases separated the two germline ends. Germline assignment: CDR1 MNHEY and CDR2 SVGAGI. The CDR3 loop spans 11 amino acids. The CDR3 here is CASSYHNEAFF. The CDR3 bases are TGTGCCAGCAGTTACCACAATGAAGCTTTCTTT.

This chain links TRBV20-1 with TRBJ1-2; D is possibly TRBD1 (6 bases). V lost 3 bases to trimming and J lost 5 bases, with 16 bases between them. In germline, CDR1 is DFQATT, CDR2 SNEGSKA (reference sequence). This CDR3 comprises 14 residues. The CDR3 protein is CSASGAGDEYGYTF. As DNA, the CDR3 is TGCAGTGCTAGTGGGGCAGGGGATGAGTATGGCTACACCTTC.

This clone was seen a few times. This chain joins TRBV7-9 and TRBJ2-7; D unresolved. This CDR3 spans 13 amino acids. Germline CDR1 reads SEHNR; CDR2 reads FQNEAQ (reference sequence). Deletions cut 3 bases from V and 3 bases from J, with 9 bases between. The CDR3 nucleotides are TGTGCCAGCAGCTTGAGGTCAGGCTACGAGCAGTACTTC. Protein: CASSLRSGYEQYF.